This entry lists 3 T cell receptor beta chains sequenced from one sample in a study of blood T cell repertoires in COVID-19. Assay used: immunoSEQ multiplex PCR; TCRdb lists only in-frame clones, some missing. The sample has 25,000 to 30,000 clones; over 75% are singletons. What was sequenced was peripheral blood. The receptors shown here come from a man aged 50-60 years with active or convalescent COVID-19.

The chain joins TRBV5-1 to TRBJ2-1; TRBD2 matches 11 bases. The CDR3 has 15 residues. Germline loops: CDR1 SGHRS, CDR2 YFSETQ. Trimming cost V 4 bases and J 7 bases; bases outside gene matches: 7. Here the CDR3 reads CASSPISGGDNEQFF. CDR3 nucleotides: TGCGCCAGCAGCCCTATTAGCGGGGGGGATAATGAGCAGTTCTTC.

This chain connects TRBV2 to TRBJ1-2, with 9 nucleotides matching TRBD1. The V and J ends lost 2 bases and 7 bases, in that order; junction bases with no gene match: 5. Germline V lookup: CDR1 SNHLY, CDR2 FYNNEI. CDR3 length: 14 residues. Here the CDR3 DNA reads TGTGCCAGCAGTGAATGGGACAGGGATGGTGGCTACACCTTC. Protein sequence: CASSEWDRDGGYTF.

The gene calls are TRBV5-1 and TRBJ2-1, with D unresolved. Germline CDR1 reads SGHRS; CDR2 reads YFSETQ. V lost 0 bases, J lost 7 bases, and 8 bases lay in between. CDR3 length equals 13 residues. Here the CDR3 reads CASSLVGGNEQFF. The CDR3 DNA sequence: TGCGCCAGCAGCTTGGTAGGCGGTAATGAGCAGTTCTTC. Filled out from reference TRBV5-1 and TRBJ2-1, the complete variable domain reads KAGVTQTPRYLIKTRGQQVTLSCSPISGHRSVSWYQQTPGQGLQFLFEYFSETQRNKGNFPGRFSGRQFSNSRSEMNVSTLELGDSALYLCASSLVGGNEQFFGPGTRLTVL.